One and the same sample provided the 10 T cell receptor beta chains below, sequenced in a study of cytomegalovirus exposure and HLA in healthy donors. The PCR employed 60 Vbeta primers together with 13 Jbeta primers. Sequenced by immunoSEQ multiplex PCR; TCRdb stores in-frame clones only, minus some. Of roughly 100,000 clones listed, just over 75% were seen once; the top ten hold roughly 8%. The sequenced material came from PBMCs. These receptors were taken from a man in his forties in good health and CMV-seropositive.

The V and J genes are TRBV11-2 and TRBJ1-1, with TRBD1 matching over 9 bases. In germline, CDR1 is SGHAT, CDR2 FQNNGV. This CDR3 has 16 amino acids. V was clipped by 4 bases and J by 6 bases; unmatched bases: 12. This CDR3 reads CASSWANRGRPSEAFF. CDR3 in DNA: TGTGCCAGCAGCTGGGCGAACAGGGGGCGTCCCTCTGAAGCTTTCTTT.

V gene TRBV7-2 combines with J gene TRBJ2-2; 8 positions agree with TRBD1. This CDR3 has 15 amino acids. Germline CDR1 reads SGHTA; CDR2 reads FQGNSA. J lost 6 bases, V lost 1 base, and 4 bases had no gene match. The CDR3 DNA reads TGTGCCAGCAGCTTAGTCCAGGGGGCGTCCGGGGAGCTGTTTTTT. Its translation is CASSLVQGASGELFF.

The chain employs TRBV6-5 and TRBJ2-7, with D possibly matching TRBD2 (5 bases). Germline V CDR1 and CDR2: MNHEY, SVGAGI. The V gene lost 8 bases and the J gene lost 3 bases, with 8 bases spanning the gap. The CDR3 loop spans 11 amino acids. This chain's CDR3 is CASESGYEQYF. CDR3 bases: TGTGCCAGCGAAAGCGGCTACGAGCAGTACTTC.

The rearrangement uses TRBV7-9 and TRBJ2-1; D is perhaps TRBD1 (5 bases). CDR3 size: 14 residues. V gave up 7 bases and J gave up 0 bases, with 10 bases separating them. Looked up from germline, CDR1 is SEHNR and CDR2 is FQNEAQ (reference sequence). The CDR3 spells CASTATGSYNEQFF. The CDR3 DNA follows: TGTGCCAGCACCGCAACAGGCTCCTACAATGAGCAGTTCTTC.

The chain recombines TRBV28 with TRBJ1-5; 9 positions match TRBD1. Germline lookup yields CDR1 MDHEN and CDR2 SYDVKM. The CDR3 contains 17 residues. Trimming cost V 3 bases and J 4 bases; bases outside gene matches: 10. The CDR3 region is CASSLIGTGRGNQPQHF. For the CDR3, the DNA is TGTGCCAGCAGTTTGATCGGGACAGGGCGAGGAAATCAGCCCCAGCATTTT.

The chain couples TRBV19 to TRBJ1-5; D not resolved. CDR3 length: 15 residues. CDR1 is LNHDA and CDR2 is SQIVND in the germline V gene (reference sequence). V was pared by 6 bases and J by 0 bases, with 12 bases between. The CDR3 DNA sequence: TGTGCCAGTAGCCTTCCAGGATTTAGCAATCAGCCCCAGCATTTT. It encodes CASSLPGFSNQPQHF.

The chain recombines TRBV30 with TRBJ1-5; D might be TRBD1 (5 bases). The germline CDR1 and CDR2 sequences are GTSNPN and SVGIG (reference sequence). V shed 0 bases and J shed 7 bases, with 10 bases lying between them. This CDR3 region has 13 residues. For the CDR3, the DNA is TGTGCCTGGAGTGTACAGGCTGGCCAGCCCCAGCATTTT. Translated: CAWSVQAGQPQHF.

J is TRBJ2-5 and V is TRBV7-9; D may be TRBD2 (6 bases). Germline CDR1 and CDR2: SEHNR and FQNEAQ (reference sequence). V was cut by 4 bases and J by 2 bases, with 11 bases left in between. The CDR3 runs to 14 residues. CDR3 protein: CASSYQGLQETQYF. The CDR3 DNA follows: TGTGCCAGCAGCTATCAGGGACTTCAAGAGACCCAGTACTTC.

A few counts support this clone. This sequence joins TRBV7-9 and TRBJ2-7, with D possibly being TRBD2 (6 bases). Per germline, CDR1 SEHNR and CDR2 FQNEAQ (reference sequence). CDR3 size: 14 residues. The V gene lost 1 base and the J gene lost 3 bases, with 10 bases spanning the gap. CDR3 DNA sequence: TGTGCCAGCAGCTTAGGGCGGGATAGCTACGAGCAGTACTTC. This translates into CASSLGRDSYEQYF.

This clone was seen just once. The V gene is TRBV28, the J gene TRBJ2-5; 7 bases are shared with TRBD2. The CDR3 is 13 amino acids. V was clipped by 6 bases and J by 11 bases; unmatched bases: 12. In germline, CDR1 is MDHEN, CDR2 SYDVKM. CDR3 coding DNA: TGTGCCAGCAGAACCCCCTCGGCGCGGGAGCAGTACTTC. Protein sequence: CASRTPSAREQYF. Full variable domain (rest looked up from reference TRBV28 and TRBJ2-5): DVKVTQSSRYLVKRTGEKVFLECVQDMDHENMFWYRQDPGLGLRLIYFSYDVKMKEKGDIPEGYSVSREKKERFSLILESASTNQTSMYLCASRTPSAREQYFGPGTRLLVL.